Described below is a single TCR beta chain sequence and its context. The antigen remains unidentified. One end of the junction does not line up with germline, which may come from a read error. Assay: immunoSEQ multiplex PCR; the TCRdb copy retains only in-frame clones and omits some. The sample holds about 88,000 clones, about 94% seen once. Germline V gene lookup returns CDR1 MNHEY and CDR2 SVGAGI. This CDR3 has 16 residues. The record originates from a study of graft-versus-host responses after intestinal transplantation. The J gene is TRBJ1-1, the V gene TRBV6-5, with D maybe TRBD1 (5 bases). The sample was unstimulated CD4+ T cells sorted from spleen or lymph node cells, taken before transplant. The sequence derives from a human donor who was the organ donor for an intestinal transplant. The CDR3 loop reads CAGSYSAGGMNTEAFF. In nucleotides, the CDR3 is TGTGCCGGCAGTTACTCGGCCGGGGGGATGAACACTGAAGCTTTCTTT.